This T cell receptor (beta chain) was found in a study of identical twins. Each donor was a healthy Caucasian. Germline V gene data show CDR1 as DFQATT and CDR2 as SNEGSKA (reference sequence). The CDR3 sequence is 15 residues long. V was trimmed by 0 bases and J by 2 bases, leaving 14 bases between them. Template switching added a universal primer site; cDNA carried unique molecular identifiers. TCRdb redid the calling of the 5' RACE reads with MiXCR, one entry per CDR3 protein. In the table there are roughly 700,000 distinct CDR3 sequences, around 8.6% of which are singletons. Separately, the same data were catalogued under a study of yellow fever vaccine responses in identical twins. That report notes: Each twin's T cell response to the vaccine was reported to look partly convergent and partly personalized.

The chain recombines TRBV20-1 with TRBJ2-7, with D unresolved. The source material was PBMCs. The clonotype comes from a woman aged 18-30 years in good health. The CDR3 here is CSARDGRHKPYEQYF. CDR3 bases: TGCAGTGCTAGAGATGGGCGGCATAAACCCTACGAGCAGTACTTC.